These T cell receptor beta chains were read from a single sample in a study of cytomegalovirus exposure and HLA in healthy donors. Only in-frame clones appear in the TCRdb table, and some are missing; sequencing was by immunoSEQ multiplex PCR. The data show 65,000 to 85,000 clones, and the top ten clones hold around 1.6%. Sample: PBMCs. Receptor source: a woman aged 25 to 39 in good health and CMV-seronegative. CDR3s include the opening cysteine and the closing phenylalanine or tryptophan. A D gene is named only where the DNA matches it firmly. The listing skips clone size in some rows; elsewhere it reads once, few, many or a size class.

cdr3_nt cdr3_aa j_call clone_size d_call v_call
TGTGCCAGCAGCTTTTCAGGGGGTCAAGGTCAGCCCCAGCATTTT CASSFSGGQGQPQHF TRBJ1-5 NA TRBD1 TRBV7-2
TGTGCCAGCAGCCGGGACAGGGGGGACGTCTATGGCTACACCTTC CASSRDRGDVYGYTF TRBJ1-2 NA TRBD1 TRBV7-9
TGTGCCAGTAGTAGGTCACAGGGTCGGGAGACCCAGTACTTC CASSRSQGRETQYF TRBJ2-5 NA NA TRBV19
TGTGCCTGGAGTGTACAGACAGGGTGGCGCACAGAGCAGTACTTC CAWSVQTGWRTEQYF TRBJ2-7 NA TRBD1 TRBV30
TGCGCCAGCAGCCAAGCCCCGGGGGAGACCGGGTTGGCGCAGTATTTT CASSQAPGETGLAQYF TRBJ2-3 NA NA TRBV4-3
TGTGCCAGCAGCTTAGGAGTGGGCAGGCATAGCAATCAGCCCCAGCATTTT CASSLGVGRHSNQPQHF TRBJ1-5 NA NA TRBV7-6
TGTGCCAGCGCTCCTAGCGGGGGTGCAGATACGCAGTATTTT CASAPSGGADTQYF TRBJ2-3 NA TRBD2 TRBV7-9
TGTGCCAGCAGGGATGGACAGCTTAATGAAAAACTGTTTTTT CASRDGQLNEKLFF TRBJ1-4 NA NA TRBV28
TGTGCCAGCAGTCCCGGCGGGACAGGGGGCTACGAGCAGTACTTC CASSPGGTGGYEQYF TRBJ2-7 NA TRBD1 TRBV27
TGTGCCAGCAGTCGGGAGAACTATAGCAATCAGCCCCAGCATTTT CASSRENYSNQPQHF TRBJ1-5 NA NA TRBV27
TGCAGCGTTCTGGGAGAGAACACTGAAGCTTTCTTT CSVLGENTEAFF TRBJ1-1 NA NA TRBV29-1
TGTGCCAGCAGCTCAGCAGGCGGGCGGGGGGACTACAATGAGCAGTTCTTC CASSSAGGRGDYNEQFF TRBJ2-1 NA TRBD2 TRBV7-6
TGTGCCAGCACCCCCGGACAGTACACCGGGGAGCTGTTTTTT CASTPGQYTGELFF TRBJ2-2 NA NA TRBV27
TGCGCCAGCAGCCACTTCCAGGGGTCCTACGAGCAGTACTTC CASSHFQGSYEQYF TRBJ2-7 NA NA TRBV4-1
TGTGCCAGCAGTTCCCTCGTCCGGGGTGGCGATACGCAGTATTTT CASSSLVRGGDTQYF TRBJ2-3 NA NA TRBV28
TGTGCCAGCAGCTTTTGGGTTTGGGGAGTCCCTGGCCACGAGCAGTACTTC CASSFWVWGVPGHEQYF TRBJ2-7 medium-sized NA TRBV11-1
TGTGCCAGCAGCGGTACCGGGACAGGGGAAGACGAGCAGTACTTC CASSGTGTGEDEQYF TRBJ2-7 NA TRBD1 TRBV28
TGCGCCAGCAGCCCCTCCGGGGTCCTCCATGAAAAACTGTTTTTT CASSPSGVLHEKLFF TRBJ1-4 NA NA TRBV5-1
TGTGCTAGCAGCCGGACAGGGGGATGGGAGACCCAGTACTTC CASSRTGGWETQYF TRBJ2-5 NA TRBD1 TRBV7-7
TGTGCCTCTAGCGGGGGCACTGGGGCCAACGTCCTGACTTTC CASSGGTGANVLTF TRBJ2-6 NA TRBD2 TRBV30
TGTGCCTGGATGGATGGGGGGTCTAATCAGCCCCAGCATTTT CAWMDGGSNQPQHF TRBJ1-5 NA NA TRBV30
TGTGCCAGCAGCGATCTGAGGAGAGACTCCTACGAGCAGTACTTC CASSDLRRDSYEQYF TRBJ2-7 NA NA TRBV13
TGCAGCGTCCCCGGAGTCTTGGCGGGGGCCACAGATACGCAGTATTTT CSVPGVLAGATDTQYF TRBJ2-3 NA NA TRBV29-1
TGCGCCAGCAGCTTGGCCGGCGGAGCTAACTATGGCTACACCTTC CASSLAGGANYGYTF TRBJ1-2 NA NA TRBV5-1
TGTGCCGTATTTAGCGGGAGGGCGCCGGGTACGCAGTATTTT CAVFSGRAPGTQYF TRBJ2-3 NA TRBD2 TRBV5-4
TGTGCATGCAAACCGGGACATAGGAACACTGAAGCTTTCTTT CACKPGHRNTEAFF TRBJ1-1 NA NA TRBV30
TGTGCCAGCAGCCCTACCGTTGCTAGCGGGAGCGTGAGTGAGCAGTACTTC CASSPTVASGSVSEQYF TRBJ2-7 NA TRBD2 TRBV7-6
TGTGCCAGTAGTATAGAGCCCGGGACATACACTGAAGCTTTCTTT CASSIEPGTYTEAFF TRBJ1-1 NA NA TRBV19
TGTGCCACCAGCAGGGACCTAGCGGGAGTCACCTACGAGCAGTACTTC CATSRDLAGVTYEQYF TRBJ2-7 NA TRBD2 TRBV15
TGTGCCAGCAACCGGGTTAGTAATCAGCCCCAGCATTTT CASNRVSNQPQHF TRBJ1-5 NA NA TRBV6-1
TGTGCCAGCAGCTCTGTAGGACACAATCAGCCCCAGCATTTT CASSSVGHNQPQHF TRBJ1-5 NA NA TRBV5-6
TGTGCCAGCACACCAGGGTCTGGGGGCAATCAGCCCCAGCATTTT CASTPGSGGNQPQHF TRBJ1-5 NA NA TRBV6-5
TGTGCCATCAGTGTAAGGGGTGACTATGGCTACACCTTC CAISVRGDYGYTF TRBJ1-2 NA NA TRBV10-3
TGTGCCAGCAGCCCCTCCGGGGGTAGCGGGAGATACGAGCAGTACTTC CASSPSGGSGRYEQYF TRBJ2-7 NA TRBD2 TRBV7-6
TGTGCCAGCAGTCTACTAGCGGGAGGGCCTGGTGGGGAGCTGTTTTTT CASSLLAGGPGGELFF TRBJ2-2 NA TRBD2 TRBV27
TGTGCCAGCTCACCCCTCTCGGTGACCTACAATGAGCAGTTCTTC CASSPLSVTYNEQFF TRBJ2-1 NA NA TRBV18
TGTGCCAGCAGGGCTCCGGGGACAGGGGGCTTTCAGGACACCGGGGAGCTGTTTTTT CASRAPGTGGFQDTGELFF TRBJ2-2 NA TRBD1 TRBV9
TGTGCCAGCAGTTTGAGGGAGCTGGGCGGCGAGCAGTACTTC CASSLRELGGEQYF TRBJ2-7 NA NA TRBV28
TGTGCCAGCAGCCCGGACAGGCTATCCTACAATGAGCAGTTCTTC CASSPDRLSYNEQFF TRBJ2-1 NA TRBD1 TRBV7-3
TGTGCCAGCAGTCCGATCAGGGGAAAACAAGAGACCCAGTACTTC CASSPIRGKQETQYF TRBJ2-5 NA NA TRBV6-5
TGCAGCGTTGAAGGGTCCGGGGGTGGTGGCTACACCTTC CSVEGSGGGGYTF TRBJ1-2 NA NA TRBV29-1
TGTGCCAGCAGTTTATCCCGTGACACGATGCGGGAGGAGCTGTTTTTT CASSLSRDTMREELFF TRBJ2-2 NA NA TRBV27
TGTGCCAGCAGCCCCGGGTGGGGGGAAGCTCACGGCTACACCTTC CASSPGWGEAHGYTF TRBJ1-2 NA NA TRBV7-2
TGTGCCAGCAGCTTAGGGACTAGTAGCGTCGAGCAGTACTTC CASSLGTSSVEQYF TRBJ2-7 NA TRBD2 TRBV7-6
TGTGCCAGCAGCCAAGAACCCATAAGCAAAGCTTTCTTT CASSQEPISKAFF TRBJ1-1 NA NA TRBV14
TGTGCCAGCAGCTTGGAAACTAGCGGTTACAATGAGCAGTTCTTC CASSLETSGYNEQFF TRBJ2-1 NA TRBD2 TRBV7-9
TGTGCCAGGATACAGATCGGGAGAAACTATGGCTACACCTTC CARIQIGRNYGYTF TRBJ1-2 NA NA TRBV6-4
TGCGCCAGCAGCCACAACAGGGAGTATGGCTACACCTTC CASSHNREYGYTF TRBJ1-2 NA NA TRBV4-1
TGTGCCAGCTCACAGAACAGGGTAGAGATAACAGATACGCAGTATTTT CASSQNRVEITDTQYF TRBJ2-3 NA NA TRBV18
TGCAGCGTTCCTGTGGGGCGGGACGCTTTCTTT CSVPVGRDAFF TRBJ1-1 NA NA TRBV29-1
TGTGCCAGCATCCCGGGACAGGGGTTCGGCGCTTTCTTT CASIPGQGFGAFF TRBJ1-1 NA TRBD1 TRBV6-5
TGTGCCAGCAGTTACGGGGCGGGGGGTAGCGCCTACGAGCAGTACTTC CASSYGAGGSAYEQYF TRBJ2-7 NA TRBD2 TRBV6-5
TGTGCCAGCAGTGTGCGGGTTTCAGGGGGGACAACCTACGAGCAGTACTTC CASSVRVSGGTTYEQYF TRBJ2-7 NA NA TRBV6-1
TGTGCCAGCAGTTACGCAGACTACTCCTACAATGAGCAGTTCTTC CASSYADYSYNEQFF TRBJ2-1 NA NA TRBV6-5
TGTGCCAGCAGCCCTACAGGGGGTCAGCCCCAGCATTTT CASSPTGGQPQHF TRBJ1-5 NA TRBD1 TRBV7-9
TGTGCCAGTAGTATCGGGGGGGGCTTCGGGAACACTGAAGCTTTCTTT CASSIGGGFGNTEAFF TRBJ1-1 NA NA TRBV19
TGTGCCAGCAGACACGGGACTAGCGGGAGCAGTGAGCAGTTCTTC CASRHGTSGSSEQFF TRBJ2-1 NA TRBD2 TRBV28
TGCGCCAGCAGCCAAGGCTCAGCGGGACATCCTAATTCACCCCTCCACTTT CASSQGSAGHPNSPLHF TRBJ1-6 NA NA TRBV4-3
TGCAGTGCTACATTTGACTATGGCTACACCTTC CSATFDYGYTF TRBJ1-2 NA NA TRBV20-1